The 27 T cell receptor beta chains presented below share a single source sample, sequenced in a study of breast tumors, draining lymph nodes, adjacent tissues. The lymph nodes were axillary draining lymph nodes from breast cancer patients. TCRdb passed the multiplex PCR reads through MiXCR, listing each CDR3 protein once. The table includes 140,000 to 150,000 distinct CDR3 sequences, 30% to 35% detected once. Input material: axillary lymph node tissue. The receptor set was obtained from a female donor with breast cancer. Some clones in this sample may be carry-over from other donors' samples.

This clonotype has at least ten counts. The chain carries TRBV6-1 and TRBJ1-5; TRBD1 matches 7 bases. Germline V gene data show CDR1 as MNHNS and CDR2 as SASEGT. The CDR3 runs 14 residues. V was pared by 6 bases and J by 4 bases, with 6 bases of the junction left unmatched. CDR3 in amino acids: CASRYGTANQPQHF. CDR3 DNA sequence: TGTGCCAGCAGGTACGGGACAGCAAATCAGCCCCAGCATTTT.

V usage is TRBV28 and J usage is TRBJ2-1, with 8 bases lining up with TRBD1. The CDR3 contains 15 residues. Germline lookup yields CDR1 MDHEN and CDR2 SYDVKM. V was pared by 1 base and J by 8 bases, with 7 bases of the junction left unmatched. The CDR3 DNA follows: TGTGCCAGCAGTTTATTTGGACAGGGTCGGTATGAGCAGTTCTTC. This translates into CASSLFGQGRYEQFF.

This clonotype occurred many times. V and J are TRBV24-1 and TRBJ2-3, with D unclear. CDR1 is KGHDR, CDR2 SFDVKD, per germline. Trimming removed 7 bases from V and 2 bases from J, with 18 bases in between. The CDR3 spans 16 residues. In DNA form, the CDR3 reads TGTGCCACCAGGGGTTTGGTGGGGTATAACACAGATACGCAGTATTTT. Translation: CATRGLVGYNTDTQYF.

This clonotype has a handful of counts. The chain joins TRBV6-5 to TRBJ1-1; TRBD1 might be the D (5 bases). The CDR3 is 13 amino acids. Germline lookup yields CDR1 MNHEY and CDR2 SVGAGI. Trimming took 8 bases from V and 1 from J, leaving 11 bases between them. The CDR3 nucleotides read TGTGCCAGCTCGAGGGGTGCGAACACTGAAGCTTTCTTT. Translated, it gives CASSRGANTEAFF.

A word on this clonotype: One junction end disagrees with the germline gene, perhaps due to a read error. The chain links TRBV5-1 to TRBJ2-3, with TRBD1 identical over 10 bases. The CDR3 length is 14 residues. Per germline, CDR1 SGHRS and CDR2 YFSETQ. CDR3 loop: CASSVRQGADTRYF. The CDR3 DNA reads as TGCGCCAGCAGCGTACGACAGGGGGCAGACACGCGGTATTTT.

Note on this clonotype: One junction end does not reproduce the germline sequence, and a read error may be involved. V usage is TRBV5-1 and J usage is TRBJ2-5; possibly TRBD1 or TRBD2 for D (6 bases each). This CDR3 spans 14 amino acids. Germline values: CDR1 SGHRS, CDR2 YFSETQ. The CDR3 DNA reads as TGCGCCAGCAGCCCGGCCGGGGGACAAGACACCCAGTACTTC. Translating it yields CASSPAGGQDTQYF.

As regards this clonotype: A much bigger clone sits one base away, suggesting this may be a read error. This chain connects TRBV6-1 to TRBJ2-7; D is uncertain. The CDR3 runs 13 residues. The germline CDR1 and CDR2 sequences are MNHNS and SASEGT. The CDR3 DNA is TGTACCACACGGCGACCCGCCGCCTACGAGCAGTACTTC. This gives the protein CTTRRPAAYEQYF.

This clonotype showed up just a few times. V is TRBV27 and J is TRBJ1-5; 8 bases line up with TRBD1. Trimming took 6 bases from V and 0 from J; bases not matched to a gene: 10. Germline V lookup: CDR1 MNHEY, CDR2 SMNVEV (reference sequence). The CDR3 runs to 17 residues. CDR3 residues: CASRVSPDRDSNQPQHF. CDR3 nucleotides: TGTGCCAGCAGAGTAAGCCCGGACAGGGATAGCAATCAGCCCCAGCATTTT.

The sample holds many counts of this clonotype. The V and J genes are TRBV11-2 and TRBJ2-1; D could derive from TRBD1 or TRBD2 (5 bases each). Germline loops: CDR1 SGHAT, CDR2 FQNNGV. The CDR3 is 12 residues long. V was cut by 8 bases and J by 6 bases, with 11 bases left in between. The CDR3 spells CASSGAGNEQFF. The DNA of the CDR3 is TGTGCCAGCTCCGGGGCGGGCAATGAGCAGTTCTTC. Full variable domain (missing parts from reference TRBV11-2 and TRBJ2-1): EAGVAQSPRYKIIEKRQSVAFWCNPISGHATLYWYQQILGQGPKLLIQFQNNGVVDDSQLPKDRFSAERLKGVDSTLKIQPAKLEDSAVYLCASSGAGNEQFFGPGTRLTVL.

This clonotype was detected ten times or more. This chain joins TRBV19 and TRBJ1-5; D might be TRBD1 (6 bases). In germline, CDR1 is LNHDA, CDR2 SQIVND (reference sequence). This CDR3 comprises 14 residues. V gave up 8 bases and J gave up 4 bases, with 15 bases separating them. In DNA, the CDR3 is TGTGCCAGTGCCCGACAGGATCTTAATCAGCCCCAGCATTTT. Amino acids: CASARQDLNQPQHF. Combining the CDR3 with reference TRBV19 and TRBJ1-5 gives the whole variable domain DGGITQSPKYLFRKEGQNVTLSCEQNLNHDAMYWYRQDPGQGLRLIYYSQIVNDFQKGDIAEGYSVSREKKESFPLTVTSAQKNPTAFYLCASARQDLNQPQHFGDGTRLSIL.

This rearrangement joins TRBV2 to TRBJ1-6; 8 bases align to TRBD1. Germline-derived CDR1 and CDR2 are SNHLY and FYNNEI. CDR3 length: 16 amino acids. With 6 bases clipped from V and 8 bases from J, the junction kept 12 bases outside the gene matches. The CDR3: CASSKTRDRLDSPLHF. The CDR3 region has the DNA TGTGCCAGCAGCAAAACCCGGGACAGGTTGGATTCACCCCTCCACTTT.

This clonotype was recorded many times. V and J are TRBV5-1 and TRBJ2-3, with 7 bases aligning to TRBD1. CDR1 SGHRS and CDR2 YFSETQ come from the germline V gene. The CDR3 length is 12 residues. With V trimmed by 6 bases and J by 3 bases, 1 base remained unmatched. The CDR3: CASKDRTDTQYF. The CDR3, as DNA: TGCGCCAGCAAGGACAGGACAGATACGCAGTATTTT.

This clonotype was detected many times. The gene calls are TRBV3-1 and TRBJ1-5; D remains ambiguous. This CDR3 has 15 amino acids. Germline V CDR1 and CDR2: LGHDT, YNNKEL (reference sequence). V lost 4 bases and J lost 10, with 20 bases in between. The CDR3 DNA is TGTGCCAGCAGCCTACCCCGGGCAGGTTTTTGTCCCCAGCATTTT. Amino acid sequence: CASSLPRAGFCPQHF.

In this sample, this clonotype turned up a few times. One end of the junction fails to match germline, which may point to a read error. The V call is TRBV6-2 or TRBV6-3, the J call TRBJ2-5, with 8 bases identical to TRBD2. Germline V lookup: CDR1 MNHEY, CDR2 SVGEGT. This CDR3 contains 18 residues. CDR3 in DNA: TGTGCCAGCAGTTACTCTGGTCTTGTTGCGGGGGGCCCGGAGACCCGGTACTTC. Residues: CASSYSGLVAGGPETRYF.

Remarks on this clonotype: The junction differs from germline at one of its ends, possibly a read error. The rearrangement uses TRBV7-9 and TRBJ2-3; D may be TRBD1 (7 bases). CDR3 length equals 13 residues. CDR1 and CDR2 (germline): SEHNR, FQNEAQ (reference sequence). The CDR3 sequence: CASSSSGGGTQYF. The CDR3 DNA reads TGTGCCAGCAGCTCGTCAGGGGGAGGTACGCAATATTTT.

The chain is built from TRBV12-3 or TRBV12-4 and TRBJ2-3; TRBD1 agrees at 9 bases. The trim removed 4 bases at V and 5 bases at J, leaving 10 bases unmatched. The CDR3 loop spans 16 amino acids. The CDR3 nucleotides are TGTGCCAGCAGTTCGCAAACAGGGGGCATGTTAGATACGCAGTATTTT. Amino acids: CASSSQTGGMLDTQYF.

The rearrangement uses TRBV20-1 and TRBJ2-2, with D possibly TRBD1 on 6 matching bases. V lost 3 bases and J lost 0, with 11 bases in between. Germline values: CDR1 DFQATT, CDR2 SNEGSKA (reference sequence). CDR3 length: 15 residues. For the CDR3, the DNA is TGCAGTGCTAGTAGGGACACAGCGAACACCGGGGAGCTGTTTTTT. It yields the protein CSASRDTANTGELFF.

This clonotype was counted ten times or more. The V call is TRBV11-3, the J call TRBJ1-5; weak D call: TRBD1 (5 bases). Trimming took off 0 bases at V and 1 base at J, with 22 bases between the two ends. This CDR3 spans 20 amino acids. Germline V gene sequence: CDR1 SGHNT, CDR2 YENEEA. The CDR3 sequence: CASSLDRTGGGLKSNQPQHF. The CDR3 nucleotides read TGTGCCAGCAGCTTAGATAGAACGGGGGGAGGTCTGAAGAGCAATCAGCCCCAGCATTTT.

Points on this clonotype: This may be a read error, as it is one base from a much larger clone. This CDR3 is missing its conserved last phenylalanine or tryptophan, likely due to a read error. The V gene is TRBV7-2, the J gene TRBJ2-1; D perhaps matches TRBD1 (6 bases). Per the germline V gene, CDR1 is SGHTA and CDR2 is FQGNSA. Between the trimmed V and J ends, which lost 2 bases and 5 bases, there was a span of 10 bases. This CDR3 is 14 amino acids long. The CDR3, as DNA: TGTGCCAGCAGCTTATCCGGGACAAACAATGAGCAGTTCCTC. Its translation is CASSLSGTNNEQFL.

The chain employs TRBV20-1 and TRBJ2-3; 12 bases line up with TRBD2. The CDR3 covers 16 residues. The ends lost 3 bases at V and 5 bases at J; junction bases unmatched: 9. Germline lookup yields CDR1 DFQATT and CDR2 SNEGSKA (reference sequence). The CDR3 region is CSASPRLAGERDTQYF. The CDR3 DNA reads TGCAGTGCTAGCCCTAGACTAGCGGGGGAAAGAGATACGCAGTATTTT.

In regard to this clonotype: Since a much larger clone is just one base distant, this may be a read error. The V and J genes are TRBV6-1 and TRBJ2-7; possibly TRBD1 or TRBD2 for D (8 bases each). V was clipped by 5 bases and J by 0 bases, with 23 bases between them. CDR1 is MNHNS and CDR2 is SASEGT in the germline V gene. The CDR3 extends over 18 amino acids. CDR3 sequence (DNA): TGTGCCAGCAGTCAAAGGTTAGCGGGACAGGCAAGCTCCTACGAGCAGTACGTC. Protein product: CASSQRLAGQASSYEQYV.

This clonotype was recorded many times. This chain connects TRBV7-6 to TRBJ2-5; D is possibly TRBD1 (6 bases). CDR1 SGHVS and CDR2 FNYEAQ come from the germline V gene. The ends were cut back, 5 bases at V and 0 bases at J, with 10 bases in the middle. The CDR3 is 14 residues long. Written as DNA, the CDR3 is TGTGCCAGCAGCCCCAGGGGATACCAAGAGACCCAGTACTTC. Its protein product is CASSPRGYQETQYF.

In its sample, this clonotype was seen many times. The CDR3 region has the DNA TGTGCCACAAAACTAGCGGGGGTAAACACCGGGGAGCTGTTTTTT. Translated: CATKLAGVNTGELFF. The chain employs TRBV6-5 and TRBJ2-2; 11 positions agree with TRBD2. The junction had 6 bases not matched to a gene; V was cut back by 10 bases and J by 2 bases. This CDR3 is built from 15 residues. Germline V gene lookup returns CDR1 MNHEY and CDR2 SVGAGI.

Many counts were recorded for this clonotype. The J gene is TRBJ1-5, the V gene TRBV20-1; D unclear. The V and J ends lost 6 bases and 3 bases respectively, with 9 bases between them. The length of the CDR3 is 12 residues. Germline V gene sequence: CDR1 DFQATT, CDR2 SNEGSKA (reference sequence). The CDR3 here is CSAGFPNQPQHF. In DNA, the CDR3 is TGCAGTGCCGGATTCCCCAATCAGCCCCAGCATTTT.

This clonotype was recorded many times. The chain combines TRBV5-1 with TRBJ1-2; the D is unclear. The V end lost 0 bases, the J end lost 8 bases, and 11 bases lay between the germline ends. The CDR3 runs to 13 residues. The germline V gene encodes CDR1 SGHRS and CDR2 YFSETQ. The CDR3 loop reads CASSLEVLGGYTF. CDR3 in DNA: TGCGCCAGCAGCTTGGAAGTCCTCGGGGGCTACACCTTC.

The gene calls are TRBV2 and TRBJ1-1; 8 bases align to TRBD1. Germline V gives CDR1 SNHLY, CDR2 FYNNEI. With 3 bases clipped from V and 4 bases from J, the junction kept 4 bases outside the gene matches. This CDR3 is built from 14 residues. CDR3: CASSDRGQGTEAFF. The CDR3 DNA sequence: TGTGCCAGCAGTGACAGGGGGCAAGGCACTGAAGCTTTCTTT.

As regards this clonotype: Given a much more abundant clone one base away, this may be a read error. Since the CDR3 does not end with the conserved phenylalanine or tryptophan, this likely comes from a read error. V is TRBV12-3 or TRBV12-4 and J is TRBJ1-2; D ambiguous. Between the trimmed V and J ends, which lost 5 bases and 9 bases, there was a span of 13 bases. CDR3 size: 12 residues. The CDR3 coding sequence is TGTGCCAGCAGTCAGAACGAATATCGCTACACCCTC. Its protein is CASSQNEYRYTL.